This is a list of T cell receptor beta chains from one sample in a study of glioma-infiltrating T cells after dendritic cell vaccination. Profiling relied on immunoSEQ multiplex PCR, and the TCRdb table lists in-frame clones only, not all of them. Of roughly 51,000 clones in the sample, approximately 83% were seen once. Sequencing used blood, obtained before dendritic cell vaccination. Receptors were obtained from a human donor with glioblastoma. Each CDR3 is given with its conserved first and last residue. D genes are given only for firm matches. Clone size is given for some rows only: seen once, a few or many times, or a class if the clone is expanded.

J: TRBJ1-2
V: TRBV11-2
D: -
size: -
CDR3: CASSTPGVSGYTF
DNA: TGTGCCAGCAGCACGCCAGGGGTTAGCGGCTACACCTTC

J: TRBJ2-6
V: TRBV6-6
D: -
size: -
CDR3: CASSYSSEANVLTF
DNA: TGTGCCAGCAGTTACTCCAGTGAGGCCAACGTCCTGACTTTC

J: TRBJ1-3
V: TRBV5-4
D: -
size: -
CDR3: CASSLGPGSSGNTIYF
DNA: TGTGCCAGCAGCTTGGGACCGGGGAGCTCTGGAAACACCATATATTTT

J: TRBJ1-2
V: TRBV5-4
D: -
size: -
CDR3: CASSYDIRGYTF
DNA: TGTGCCAGCAGCTACGACATCCGAGGCTACACCTTC

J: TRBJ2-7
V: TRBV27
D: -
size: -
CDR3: CASTLRQGGVGSYEQYF
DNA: TGTGCCAGCACCCTGAGGCAGGGTGGAGTCGGCTCCTACGAGCAGTACTTC

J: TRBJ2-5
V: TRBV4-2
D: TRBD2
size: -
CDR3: CASSQGTSGRGETQYF
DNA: TGTGCCAGCAGCCAAGGGACTAGCGGGAGGGGAGAGACCCAGTACTTC

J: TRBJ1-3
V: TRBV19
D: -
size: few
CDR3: CASSIRGSGNTIYF
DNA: TGTGCCAGTAGTATAAGGGGCTCTGGAAACACCATATATTTT

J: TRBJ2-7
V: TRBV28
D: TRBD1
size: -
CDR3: CASSSSGQGPYEQYF
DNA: TGTGCCAGCAGTTCCTCGGGACAGGGCCCCTACGAGCAGTACTTC

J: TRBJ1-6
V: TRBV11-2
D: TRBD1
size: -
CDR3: CASSLEQGASPLHF
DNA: TGTGCCAGCAGCTTAGAACAGGGGGCCTCACCCCTCCACTTT

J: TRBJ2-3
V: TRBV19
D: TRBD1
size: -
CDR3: CASRGGTGADTQYF
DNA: TGTGCCAGTAGGGGAGGGACAGGGGCAGATACGCAGTATTTT

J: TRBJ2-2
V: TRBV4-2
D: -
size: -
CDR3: CASSQLGRGGDSGELFF
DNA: TGTGCCAGCAGCCAACTGGGGAGGGGGGGCGATTCTGGGGAGCTGTTTTTT

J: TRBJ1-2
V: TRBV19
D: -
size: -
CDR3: CASSIEQGAYGYTF
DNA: TGTGCCAGTAGTATTGAACAGGGAGCCTATGGCTACACCTTC

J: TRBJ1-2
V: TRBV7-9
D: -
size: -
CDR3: CASSLGRGEYGYTF
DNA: TGTGCCAGCAGCTTAGGCAGGGGAGAATATGGCTACACCTTC

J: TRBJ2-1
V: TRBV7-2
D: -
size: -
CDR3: CASSLTPGQGEQFF
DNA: TGTGCCAGCAGCTTGACCCCAGGGCAGGGTGAGCAGTTCTTC

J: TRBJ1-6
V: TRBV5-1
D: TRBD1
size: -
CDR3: CASGSDRGNSPLHF
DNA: TGCGCCAGCGGTTCGGACAGGGGTAATTCACCCCTCCACTTT

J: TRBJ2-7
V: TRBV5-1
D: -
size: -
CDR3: CASSLSLLYEQYF
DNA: TGCGCCAGCAGCCTATCTTTGCTCTACGAGCAGTACTTC

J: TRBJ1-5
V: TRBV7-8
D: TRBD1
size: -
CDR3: CASSLFGGQGGDQPQHF
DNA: TGTGCCAGCAGCTTATTTGGGGGGCAGGGGGGAGATCAGCCCCAGCATTTT

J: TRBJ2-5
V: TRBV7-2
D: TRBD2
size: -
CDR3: CASSRGGLAGLQETQYF
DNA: TGTGCCAGCAGCAGGGGGGGTCTAGCGGGGTTACAAGAGACCCAGTACTTC

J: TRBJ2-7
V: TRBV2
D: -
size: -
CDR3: CASSEEFRSSYEQYF
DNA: TGTGCCAGCAGTGAAGAGTTCCGGAGCTCCTACGAGCAGTACTTC

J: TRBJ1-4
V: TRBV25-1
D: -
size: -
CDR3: CASSGWGGPGAKLFF
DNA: TGTGCCAGCAGTGGCTGGGGGGGCCCCGGAGCAAAACTGTTTTTT

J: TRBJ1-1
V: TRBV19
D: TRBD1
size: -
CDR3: CASSPPNRQGTEAFF
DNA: TGTGCCAGTAGTCCGCCGAACCGACAGGGGACTGAAGCTTTCTTT

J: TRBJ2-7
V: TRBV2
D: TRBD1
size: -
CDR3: CASSEAGRGLIEQYF
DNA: TGTGCCAGCAGTGAAGCGGGCAGGGGGCTTATCGAGCAGTACTTC

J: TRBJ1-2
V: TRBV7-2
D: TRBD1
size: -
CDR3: CASSSAQGAGGYTF
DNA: TGTGCCAGCAGCTCAGCACAGGGGGCGGGCGGCTACACCTTC

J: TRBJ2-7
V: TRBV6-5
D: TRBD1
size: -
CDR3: CASSRQTGPWEQYF
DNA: TGTGCCAGCAGTCGCCAGACAGGGCCCTGGGAGCAGTACTTC

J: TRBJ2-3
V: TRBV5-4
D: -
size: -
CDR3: CASSFGESGTDTQYF
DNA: TGTGCCAGCAGCTTTGGGGAGTCGGGCACAGATACGCAGTATTTT

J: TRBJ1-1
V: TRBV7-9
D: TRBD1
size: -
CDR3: CASSIQGDTEAFF
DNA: TGTGCCAGCAGCATTCAGGGGGACACTGAAGCTTTCTTT

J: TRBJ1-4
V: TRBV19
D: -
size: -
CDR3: CASSNRAGTNEKLFF
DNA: TGTGCCAGTAGTAATAGGGCAGGGACTAATGAAAAACTGTTTTTT

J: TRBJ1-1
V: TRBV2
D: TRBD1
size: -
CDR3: CASRGQGNTEAFF
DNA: TGTGCCAGCAGGGGACAGGGGAACACTGAAGCTTTCTTT

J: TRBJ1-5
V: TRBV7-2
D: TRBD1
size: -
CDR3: CASSLGQGPHQPQHF
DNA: TGTGCCAGCAGCCTAGGACAGGGGCCACATCAGCCCCAGCATTTT

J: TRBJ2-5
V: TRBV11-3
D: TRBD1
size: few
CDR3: CASRDTGTGEETQYF
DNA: TGTGCCAGCAGAGATACCGGGACAGGGGAGGAGACCCAGTACTTC

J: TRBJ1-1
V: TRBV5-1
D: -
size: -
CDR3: CASSLDGYTEAFF
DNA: TGCGCCAGCAGCTTGGACGGTTACACTGAAGCTTTCTTT

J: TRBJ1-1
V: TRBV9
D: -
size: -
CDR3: CASSVGMNTEAFF
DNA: TGTGCCAGCAGCGTAGGTATGAACACTGAAGCTTTCTTT